These 17 T cell receptor beta chains originate from one sample sequenced in a study of tumor-infiltrating lymphocytes in primary liver carcinoma. Total RNA and DNA came together from approximately 20-30 mg of bulk tissue without cell sorting. Priming with a constant-region primer yielded TCR beta cDNA from 450 to 550 ng total RNA. The TCR beta library was amplified through three nested multiplex PCR rounds in a modified ARM-PCR procedure. The first two PCR rounds used TRBV1-TRBV30 primers with a Cbeta primer, around 10 cycles each. Via MiXCR, TCRdb re-called the multiplex PCR reads, giving one row per CDR3 protein. The table shows approximately 100,000 distinct CDR3 sequences, with 65% to 75% occurring only once. Material for sequencing was liver tumor tissue from sampling region 2. Subset noted: tumor region T2, inferior pole. The source is a woman in her fifties or sixties with primary liver carcinoma and hepatitis B virus infection.

Concerning this clonotype itself: Compared with germline, one end of the junction differs, possibly owing to a read error. V is TRBV7-8 and J is TRBJ2-2; the D gene is possibly TRBD2 (7 bases). CDR1 is SGHVS and CDR2 is FQNEAQ in the germline V gene. The CDR3 is made up of 16 amino acids. The CDR3 nucleotides read TGTGCCAGCAGCGCGGGACTAACGGGGGCCCGGGGGGAGCCGTTTTTT. It is translated as CASSAGLTGARGEPFF.

For this clonotype: This could be a read error, since a much larger clone is one nucleotide away. The rearrangement joins TRBV7-8 to TRBJ2-6; 7 bases match TRBD1. Germline CDR1 SGHVS, CDR2 FQNEAQ. The CDR3 spans 16 residues. V lost 5 bases and J lost 1; bases outside the gene matches: 5. The CDR3 DNA reads TGTGCCAGCAGCCTCGGGACAGTTTCTGGGGCCAACGTCCTGACTTTC. Its protein product is CASSLGTVSGANVLTF.

As for this clonotype: A read error is possible here, since a much larger clone lies one base away. The V call is TRBV25-1, the J call TRBJ1-2; D is unresolved. CDR1 and CDR2 from the germline V gene are MGHDK and SYGVNS. The CDR3 is 15 amino acids. As DNA, the CDR3 is TGTGTCAGCAGTGCCGCGACGGCTCAAAACTATGGCTACACCTTC. Its translation is CVSSAATAQNYGYTF.

This clonotype was detected only once. The junction departs from germline at one end; a sequencing error may be responsible. The chain uses TRBV5-1 and TRBJ1-4; TRBD1 is a possible D gene (5 bases). The CDR3 has 13 amino acids. Looked up from germline, CDR1 is SGHRS and CDR2 is YFSETQ. CDR3: CTSSQGANEKLFF. The CDR3, as DNA: TGCACCAGCAGCCAGGGAGCGAATGAAAAACTGTTTTTT.

This clonotype came up once. The junction differs from germline at one of its ends, possibly a read error. For the CDR3, the DNA is TGTACCAGCAGCCCATGGACAGGGTCGGGTAATTCACTCCTCCATTTT. Translated: CTSSPWTGSGNSLLHF. The rearrangement joins TRBV11-2 to TRBJ1-6; 8 bases map to TRBD1. CDR1 and CDR2 (germline): SGHAT, FQNNGV. CDR3 size: 16 residues.

About this clonotype: The germline gene is not matched at one end of the junction; a read error may be the cause. This sequence joins TRBV4-2 and TRBJ2-5, with 7 bases fitting TRBD2. This CDR3 spans 16 amino acids. The germline V gene has CDR1 LGHNA and CDR2 YNFKEQ. The CDR3 DNA sequence: TGTACCAGCAGCCAAGCCTGGCGGGAGATCCAAGAGACCCAGTACTTC. Protein: CTSSQAWREIQETQYF.

This clonotype was found many times. The genes are TRBV5-6 and TRBJ2-7; D is unresolved. V dropped 4 bases and J dropped 3 bases, with 17 bases sitting between them. In germline, CDR1 is SGHDT, CDR2 YYEEEE. The CDR3 runs to 15 residues. The CDR3 bases are TGTGCCAGCAGCCCTCGGCTAGAGTATCTCTACGAGCAGTACTTC. Residues: CASSPRLEYLYEQYF. Combining the CDR3 with reference TRBV5-6 and TRBJ2-7 gives the whole variable domain DAGVTQSPTHLIKTRGQQVTLRCSPKSGHDTVSWYQQALGQGPQFIFQYYEEEERQRGNFPDRFSGHQFPNYSSELNVNALLLGDSALYLCASSPRLEYLYEQYFGPGTRLTVT.

Notes on this clonotype: A read error may be the cause here, since a much bigger clone is one base away. J is TRBJ1-2 and V is TRBV28, with 7 bases fitting TRBD1. V was clipped by 3 bases and J by 7 bases; unmatched bases: 8. Germline loops: CDR1 MDHEN, CDR2 SYDVKM. This CDR3 spans 14 amino acids. CDR3 DNA sequence: TGTGCCAGCAGTTTTCCCACAGGGGACTGTGGCTACACCTTC. This translates into CASSFPTGDCGYTF.

The sample holds many counts of this clonotype. This sequence joins TRBV12-3 or TRBV12-4 and TRBJ1-1; D is unclear. V lost 4 bases, J lost 5 bases, and 17 bases lay in between. The CDR3 length is 15 residues. CDR3 DNA sequence: TGTGCCAGCAGTTCTTCCACAACTAGGAGGACTGAAGCTTTCTTT. Its translation: CASSSSTTRRTEAFF.

As for this clonotype: Just one base apart from a much larger clone, this may be a read error. The J gene is TRBJ2-1, the V gene TRBV5-1; D may match TRBD1 or TRBD2 (5 bases each). The germline V gene has CDR1 SGHRS and CDR2 YFSETQ. This CDR3 has 13 residues. V was clipped by 6 bases and J by 5 bases, with 12 bases between them. In nucleotides, the CDR3 is TGCGCCAGCAAGTCCGGGACCCACAATGAGCAGTTCTTC. Amino acid sequence: CASKSGTHNEQFF.

The V call is TRBV11-2, the J call TRBJ1-3, with D possibly TRBD1 on 6 matching bases. The length of the CDR3 is 18 residues. V was trimmed by 0 bases and J by 0 bases, leaving 15 bases between them. CDR1 is SGHAT and CDR2 is FQNNGV in the germline V gene. CDR3 in amino acids: CASSLEPARGSSGNTIYF. CDR3 DNA sequence: TGTGCCAGCAGCTTAGAGCCCGCGAGGGGGAGCTCTGGAAACACCATATATTTT. The full variable domain, with the rest looked up from reference TRBV11-2 and TRBJ1-3, is EAGVAQSPRYKIIEKRQSVAFWCNPISGHATLYWYQQILGQGPKLLIQFQNNGVVDDSQLPKDRFSAERLKGVDSTLKIQPAKLEDSAVYLCASSLEPARGSSGNTIYFGEGSWLTVV.

This clonotype was detected ten times or more. This sequence joins TRBV6-5 and TRBJ2-1; 13 nucleotides align to TRBD2. After removal of 5 bases from V and 6 bases from J, the junction contained 1 base not matched to a gene. The germline V gene has CDR1 MNHEY and CDR2 SVGAGI. The CDR3 runs 14 residues. CDR3 region: CASSGLAGANEQFF. DNA of the CDR3: TGTGCCAGCAGTGGACTAGCGGGAGCCAATGAGCAGTTCTTC.

The CDR3, as DNA: TGTGCCAGCAGCTTAACCGCGGGTCTAAACAACATTCAGTACTTC. Residues: CASSLTAGLNNIQYF. The rearrangement uses TRBV11-1 and TRBJ2-4; D is perhaps TRBD2 (5 bases). V dropped 2 bases and J dropped 7 bases, with 15 bases sitting between them. CDR1 is SGHAT, CDR2 FQDESV, per germline (reference sequence). The length of the CDR3 is 15 residues.

This clonotype turned up a few times. A much larger clone sits a single nucleotide away, making a read error possible. The CDR3 ends on some other residue instead of the conserved phenylalanine or tryptophan, so this is likely a read error. The chain links TRBV7-9 to TRBJ1-4; D perhaps matches TRBD1 (6 bases). Germline V lookup: CDR1 SEHNR, CDR2 FQNEAQ (reference sequence). CDR3 length equals 15 residues. Trimming stripped 0 bases from V and 1 base from J, with 6 bases between. CDR3 sequence (DNA): TGTGCCAGCAGCTTAGCACAGGGAACTAATGAAAAACTGTTTTAT. This gives the protein CASSLAQGTNEKLFY.

This clonotype was picked up one time. The chain is built from TRBV29-1 and TRBJ1-2; D ambiguous. CDR3 length: 11 amino acids. Germline CDR1 SQVTM, CDR2 ANQGSEA. DNA of the CDR3: TGCTGCTTCGGGCAGGACTATGGCTACACCTTC. It codes for CCFGQDYGYTF.

With regard to this clonotype: The CDR3 carries no conserved terminal phenylalanine or tryptophan, so it likely arises from a read error. The chain carries TRBV28 and TRBJ2-3, with TRBD1 identical over 8 bases. CDR1 and CDR2 (germline): MDHEN, SYDVKM. V shed 6 bases and J 0 bases; nucleotides not matched to a gene: 8. The CDR3 sequence is 16 residues long. The CDR3 DNA follows: TGTGCCAGCAGCTCCCCGCAGGGGGCTAGCACAGATACGCAGTATCTT. Amino acid sequence: CASSSPQGASTDTQYL.

This chain uses TRBV6-5 with TRBJ1-6; D is unclear. Per the germline V gene, CDR1 is MNHEY and CDR2 is SVGAGI. This CDR3 is built from 17 residues. V was trimmed by 6 bases and J by 12 bases, leaving 27 bases between them. The CDR3 DNA sequence: TGTGCCAGCAGCCAGATTATGGGCGTTGGGGATAATCGACCCCTCCACTTT. Translating it yields CASSQIMGVGDNRPLHF.